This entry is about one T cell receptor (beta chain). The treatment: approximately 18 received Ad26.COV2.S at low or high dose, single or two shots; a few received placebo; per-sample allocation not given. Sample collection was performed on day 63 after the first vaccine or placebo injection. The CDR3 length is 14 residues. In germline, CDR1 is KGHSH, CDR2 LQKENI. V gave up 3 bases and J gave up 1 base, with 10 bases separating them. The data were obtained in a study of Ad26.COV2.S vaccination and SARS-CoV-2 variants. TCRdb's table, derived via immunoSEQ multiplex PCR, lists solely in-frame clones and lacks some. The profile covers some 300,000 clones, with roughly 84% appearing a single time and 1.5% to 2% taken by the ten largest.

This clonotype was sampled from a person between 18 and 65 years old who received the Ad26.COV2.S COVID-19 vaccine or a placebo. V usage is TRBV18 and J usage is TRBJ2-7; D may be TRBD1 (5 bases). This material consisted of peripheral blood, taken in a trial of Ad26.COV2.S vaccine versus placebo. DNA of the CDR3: TGTGCCAGCTCACCGACAGTTGGTTCCTACGAGCAGTACTTC. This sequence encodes CASSPTVGSYEQYF. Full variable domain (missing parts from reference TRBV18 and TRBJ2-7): NAGVMQNPRHLVRRRGQEARLRCSPMKGHSHVYWYRQLPEEGLKFMVYLQKENIIDESGMPKERFSAEFPKEGPSILRIQQVVRGDSAAYFCASSPTVGSYEQYFGPGTRLTVT.